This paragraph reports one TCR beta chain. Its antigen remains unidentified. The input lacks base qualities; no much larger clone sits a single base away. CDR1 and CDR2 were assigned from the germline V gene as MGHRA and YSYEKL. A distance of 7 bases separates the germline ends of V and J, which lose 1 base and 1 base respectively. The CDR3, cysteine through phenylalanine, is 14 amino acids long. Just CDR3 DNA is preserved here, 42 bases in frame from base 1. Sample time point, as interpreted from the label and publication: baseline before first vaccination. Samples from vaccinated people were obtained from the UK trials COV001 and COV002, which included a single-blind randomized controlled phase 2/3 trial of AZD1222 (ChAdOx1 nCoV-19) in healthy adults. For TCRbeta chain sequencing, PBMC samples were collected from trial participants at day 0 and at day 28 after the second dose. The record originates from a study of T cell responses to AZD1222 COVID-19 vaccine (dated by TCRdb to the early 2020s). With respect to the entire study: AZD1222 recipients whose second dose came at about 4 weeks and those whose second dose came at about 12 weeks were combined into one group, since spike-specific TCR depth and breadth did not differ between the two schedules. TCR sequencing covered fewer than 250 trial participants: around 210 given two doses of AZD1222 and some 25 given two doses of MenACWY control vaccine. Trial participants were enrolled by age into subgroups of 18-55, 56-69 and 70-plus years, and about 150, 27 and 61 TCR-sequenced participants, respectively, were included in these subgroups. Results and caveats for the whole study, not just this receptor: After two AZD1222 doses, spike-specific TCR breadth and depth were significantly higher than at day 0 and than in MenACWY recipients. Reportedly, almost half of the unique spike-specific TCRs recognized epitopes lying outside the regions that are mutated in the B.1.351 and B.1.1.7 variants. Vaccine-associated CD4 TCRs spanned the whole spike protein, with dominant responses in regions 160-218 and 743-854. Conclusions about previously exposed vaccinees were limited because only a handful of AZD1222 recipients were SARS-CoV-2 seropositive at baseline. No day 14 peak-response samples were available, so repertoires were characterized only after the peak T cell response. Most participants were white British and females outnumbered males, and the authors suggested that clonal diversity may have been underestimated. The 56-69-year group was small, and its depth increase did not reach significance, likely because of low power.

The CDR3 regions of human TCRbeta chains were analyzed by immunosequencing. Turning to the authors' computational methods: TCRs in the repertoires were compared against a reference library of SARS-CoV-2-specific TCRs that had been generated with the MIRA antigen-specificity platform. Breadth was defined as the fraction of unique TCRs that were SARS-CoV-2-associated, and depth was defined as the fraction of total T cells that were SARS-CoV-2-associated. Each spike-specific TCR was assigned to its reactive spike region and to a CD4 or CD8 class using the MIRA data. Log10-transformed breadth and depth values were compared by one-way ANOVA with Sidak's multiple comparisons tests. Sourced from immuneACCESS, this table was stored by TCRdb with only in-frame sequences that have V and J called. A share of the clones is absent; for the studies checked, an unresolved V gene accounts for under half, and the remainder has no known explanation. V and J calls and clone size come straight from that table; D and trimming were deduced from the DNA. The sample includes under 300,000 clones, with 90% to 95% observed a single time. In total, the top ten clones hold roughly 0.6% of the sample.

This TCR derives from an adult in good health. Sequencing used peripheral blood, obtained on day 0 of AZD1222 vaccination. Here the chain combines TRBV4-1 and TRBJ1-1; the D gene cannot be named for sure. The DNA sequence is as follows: TGCGCCAGCAGCCAAGGGTTTAAGAACACTGAAGCTTTCTTT. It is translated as CASSQGFKNTEAFF.